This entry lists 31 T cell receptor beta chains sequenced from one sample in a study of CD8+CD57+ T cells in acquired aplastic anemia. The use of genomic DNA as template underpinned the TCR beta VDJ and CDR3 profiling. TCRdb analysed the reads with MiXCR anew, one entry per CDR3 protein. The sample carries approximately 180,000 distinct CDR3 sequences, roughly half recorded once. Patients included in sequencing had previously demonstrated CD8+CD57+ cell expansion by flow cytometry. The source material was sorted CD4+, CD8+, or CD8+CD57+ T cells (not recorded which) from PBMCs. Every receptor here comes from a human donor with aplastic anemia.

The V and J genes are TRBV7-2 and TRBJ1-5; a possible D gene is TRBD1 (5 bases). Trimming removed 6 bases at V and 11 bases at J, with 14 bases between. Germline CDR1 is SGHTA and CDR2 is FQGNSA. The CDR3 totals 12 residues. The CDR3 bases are TGTGCCAGCAGTGACTGGGGGTGGGCCCAGCATTTT. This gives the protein CASSDWGWAQHF. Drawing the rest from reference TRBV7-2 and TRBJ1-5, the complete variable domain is GAGVSQSPSNKVTEKGKDVELRCDPISGHTALYWYRQSLGQGLEFLIYFQGNSAPDKSGLPSDRFSAERTGGSVSTLTIQRTQQEDSAVYLCASSDWGWAQHFGDGTRLSIL.

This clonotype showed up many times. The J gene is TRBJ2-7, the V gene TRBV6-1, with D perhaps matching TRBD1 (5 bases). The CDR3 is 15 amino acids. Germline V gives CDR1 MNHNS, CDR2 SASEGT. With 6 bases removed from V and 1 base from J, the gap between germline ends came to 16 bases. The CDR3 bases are TGTGCCAGCAGACCACCAGGGTCGCGGTCCTACGAGCAGTACTTC. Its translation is CASRPPGSRSYEQYF.

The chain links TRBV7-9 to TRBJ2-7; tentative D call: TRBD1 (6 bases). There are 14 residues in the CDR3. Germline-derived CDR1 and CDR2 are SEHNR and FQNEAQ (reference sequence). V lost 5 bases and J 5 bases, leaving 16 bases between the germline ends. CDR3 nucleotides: TGTGCCAGCAGCCCCGCCGGGACAAATAACGAGCAGTACTTC. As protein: CASSPAGTNNEQYF.

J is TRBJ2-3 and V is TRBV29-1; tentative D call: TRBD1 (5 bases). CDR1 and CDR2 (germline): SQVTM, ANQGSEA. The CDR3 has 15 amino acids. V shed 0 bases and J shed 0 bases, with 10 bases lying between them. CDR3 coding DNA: TGCAGCGTTGAAGATCAACAGGCTAGCACAGATACGCAGTATTTT. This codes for CSVEDQQASTDTQYF.

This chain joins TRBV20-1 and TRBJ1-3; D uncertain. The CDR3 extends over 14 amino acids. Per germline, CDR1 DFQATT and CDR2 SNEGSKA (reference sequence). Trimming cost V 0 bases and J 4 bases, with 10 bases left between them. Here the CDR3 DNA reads TGCAGTGCTAGAGAGACCATATCGGGAAACACCATATATTTT. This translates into CSARETISGNTIYF.

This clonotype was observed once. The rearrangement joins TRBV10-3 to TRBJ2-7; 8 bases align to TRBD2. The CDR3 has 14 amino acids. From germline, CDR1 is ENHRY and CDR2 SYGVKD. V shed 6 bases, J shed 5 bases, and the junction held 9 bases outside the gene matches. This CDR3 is CAIRVAGTGNEQYF. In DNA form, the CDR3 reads TGTGCCATCAGAGTAGCGGGGACGGGGAACGAGCAGTACTTC.

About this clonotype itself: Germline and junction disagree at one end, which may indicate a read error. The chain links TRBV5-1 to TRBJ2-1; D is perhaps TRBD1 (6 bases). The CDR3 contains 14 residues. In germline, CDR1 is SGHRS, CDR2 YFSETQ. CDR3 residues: CASRAPGQHNEQLF. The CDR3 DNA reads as TGCGCCAGCAGAGCACCTGGACAGCACAATGAGCAGCTCTTC.

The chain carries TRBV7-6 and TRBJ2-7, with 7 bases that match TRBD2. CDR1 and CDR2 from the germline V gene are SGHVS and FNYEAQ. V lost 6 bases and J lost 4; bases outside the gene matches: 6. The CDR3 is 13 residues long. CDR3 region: CASSSRAGYEQYF. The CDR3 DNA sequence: TGTGCCAGCAGTTCCAGAGCGGGGTACGAGCAGTACTTC.

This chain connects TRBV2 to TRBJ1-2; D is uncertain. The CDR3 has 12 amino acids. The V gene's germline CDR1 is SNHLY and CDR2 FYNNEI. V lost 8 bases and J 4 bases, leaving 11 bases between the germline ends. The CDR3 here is CASRLGLYGYTF. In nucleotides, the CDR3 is TGTGCCAGCCGTCTAGGGCTCTATGGCTACACCTTC. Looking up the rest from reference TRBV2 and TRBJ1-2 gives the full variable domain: EPEVTQTPSHQVTQMGQEVILRCVPISNHLYFYWYRQILGQKVEFLVSFYNNEISEKSEIFDDQFSVERPDGSNFTLKIRSTKLEDSAMYFCASRLGLYGYTFGSGTRLTVV.

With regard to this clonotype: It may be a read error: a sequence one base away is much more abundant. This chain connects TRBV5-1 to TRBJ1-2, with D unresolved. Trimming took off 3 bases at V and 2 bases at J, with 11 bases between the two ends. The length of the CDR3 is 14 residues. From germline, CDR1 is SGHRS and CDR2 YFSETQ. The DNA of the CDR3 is TGCGCCAGCAGCTCTCAGGCGATGAACTATGGCTACACCTTC. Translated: CASSSQAMNYGYTF.

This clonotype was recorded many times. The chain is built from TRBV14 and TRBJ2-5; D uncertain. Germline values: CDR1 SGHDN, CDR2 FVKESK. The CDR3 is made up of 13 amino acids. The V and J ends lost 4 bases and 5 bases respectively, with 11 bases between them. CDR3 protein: CASSRHGGETQYF. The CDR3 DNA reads TGTGCCAGCAGCCGACACGGTGGGGAGACCCAGTACTTC.

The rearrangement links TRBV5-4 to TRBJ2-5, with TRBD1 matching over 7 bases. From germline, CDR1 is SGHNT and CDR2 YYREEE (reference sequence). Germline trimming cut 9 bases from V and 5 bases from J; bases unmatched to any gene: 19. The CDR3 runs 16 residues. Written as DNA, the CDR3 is TGTGCCACCCGACCCGGGACAGAGAACGGTGCGGAGACCCAGTACTTC. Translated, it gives CATRPGTENGAETQYF.

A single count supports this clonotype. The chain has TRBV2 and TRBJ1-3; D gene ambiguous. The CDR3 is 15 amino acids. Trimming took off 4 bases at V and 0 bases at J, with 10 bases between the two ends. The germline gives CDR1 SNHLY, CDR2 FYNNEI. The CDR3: CASSGGLLSGNTIYF. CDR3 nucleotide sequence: TGTGCCAGCAGTGGAGGACTCCTCTCTGGAAACACCATATATTTT. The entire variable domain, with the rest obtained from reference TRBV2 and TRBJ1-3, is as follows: EPEVTQTPSHQVTQMGQEVILRCVPISNHLYFYWYRQILGQKVEFLVSFYNNEISEKSEIFDDQFSVERPDGSNFTLKIRSTKLEDSAMYFCASSGGLLSGNTIYFGEGSWLTVV.

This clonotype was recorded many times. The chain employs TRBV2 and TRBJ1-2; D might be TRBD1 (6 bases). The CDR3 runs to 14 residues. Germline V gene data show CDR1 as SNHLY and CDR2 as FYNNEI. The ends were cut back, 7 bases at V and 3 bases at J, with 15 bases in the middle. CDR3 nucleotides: TGTGCCAGCACCCTGGACAGCAGGGACTATGGCTACACCTTC. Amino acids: CASTLDSRDYGYTF.

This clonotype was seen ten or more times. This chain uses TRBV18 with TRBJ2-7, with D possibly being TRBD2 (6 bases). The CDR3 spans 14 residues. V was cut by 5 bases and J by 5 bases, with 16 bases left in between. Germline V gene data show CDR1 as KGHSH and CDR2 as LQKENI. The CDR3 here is CASSSRTQRDEQYF. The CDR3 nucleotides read TGTGCCAGCTCATCACGGACGCAGCGGGACGAGCAGTACTTC.

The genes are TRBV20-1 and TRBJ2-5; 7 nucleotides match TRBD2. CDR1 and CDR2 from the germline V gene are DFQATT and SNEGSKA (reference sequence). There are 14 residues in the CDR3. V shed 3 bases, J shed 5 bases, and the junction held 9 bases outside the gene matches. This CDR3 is CSASWRGRLETQYF. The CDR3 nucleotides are TGCAGTGCTAGTTGGCGGGGGAGGTTGGAGACCCAGTACTTC.

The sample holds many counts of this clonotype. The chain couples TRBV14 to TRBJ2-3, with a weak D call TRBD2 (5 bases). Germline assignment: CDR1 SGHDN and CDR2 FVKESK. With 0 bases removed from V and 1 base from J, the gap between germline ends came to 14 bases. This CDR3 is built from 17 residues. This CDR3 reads CASSQDIGGWGTDTQYF. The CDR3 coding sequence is TGTGCCAGCAGCCAAGATATCGGCGGGTGGGGCACAGATACGCAGTATTTT.

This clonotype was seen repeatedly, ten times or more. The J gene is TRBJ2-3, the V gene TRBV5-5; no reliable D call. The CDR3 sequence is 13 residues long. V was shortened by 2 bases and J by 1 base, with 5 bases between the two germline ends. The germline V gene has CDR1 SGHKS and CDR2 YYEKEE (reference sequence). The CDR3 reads CASSFERTDTQYF. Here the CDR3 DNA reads TGTGCCAGCAGCTTTGAGCGCACAGATACGCAGTATTTT.

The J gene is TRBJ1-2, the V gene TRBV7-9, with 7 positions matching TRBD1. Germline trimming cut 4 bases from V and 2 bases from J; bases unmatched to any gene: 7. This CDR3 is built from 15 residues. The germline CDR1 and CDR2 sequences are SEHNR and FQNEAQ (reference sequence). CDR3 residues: CASSYWEQGNYGYTF. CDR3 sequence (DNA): TGTGCCAGCAGCTATTGGGAACAGGGGAACTATGGCTACACCTTC.

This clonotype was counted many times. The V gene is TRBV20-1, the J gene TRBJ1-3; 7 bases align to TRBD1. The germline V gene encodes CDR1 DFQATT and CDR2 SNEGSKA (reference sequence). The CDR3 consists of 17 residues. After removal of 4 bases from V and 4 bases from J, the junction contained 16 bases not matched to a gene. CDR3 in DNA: TGCAGTGCTACCCTCCCGGGCGGGCAGGGGGGCGGAAACACCATATATTTT. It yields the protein CSATLPGGQGGGNTIYF.

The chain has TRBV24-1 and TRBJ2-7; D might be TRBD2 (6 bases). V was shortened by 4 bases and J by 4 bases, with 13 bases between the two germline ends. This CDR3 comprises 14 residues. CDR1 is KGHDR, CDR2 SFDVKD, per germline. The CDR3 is CATSDRDSPYEQYF. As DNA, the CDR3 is TGTGCCACCAGTGACCGGGACTCTCCTTACGAGCAGTACTTC.

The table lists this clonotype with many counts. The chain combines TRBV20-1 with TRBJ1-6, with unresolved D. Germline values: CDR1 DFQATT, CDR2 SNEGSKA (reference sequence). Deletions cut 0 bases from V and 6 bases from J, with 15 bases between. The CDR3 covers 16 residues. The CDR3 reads CSARDPQLLANSPLHF. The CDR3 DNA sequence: TGCAGTGCTAGAGATCCCCAGTTACTAGCTAATTCACCCCTCCACTTT.

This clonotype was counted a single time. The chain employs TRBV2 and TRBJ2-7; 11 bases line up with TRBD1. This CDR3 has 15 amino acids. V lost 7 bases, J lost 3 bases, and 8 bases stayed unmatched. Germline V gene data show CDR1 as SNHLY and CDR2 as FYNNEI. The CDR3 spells CASIPPGQGDYEQYF. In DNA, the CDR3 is TGTGCCAGCATACCACCGGGACAGGGGGACTACGAGCAGTACTTC.

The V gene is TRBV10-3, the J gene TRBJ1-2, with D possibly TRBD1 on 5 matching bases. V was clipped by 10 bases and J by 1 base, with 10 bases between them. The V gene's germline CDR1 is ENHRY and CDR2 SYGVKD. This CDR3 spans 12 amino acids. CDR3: CATGTDNYGYTF. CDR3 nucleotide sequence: TGTGCCACTGGGACGGATAACTATGGCTACACCTTC.

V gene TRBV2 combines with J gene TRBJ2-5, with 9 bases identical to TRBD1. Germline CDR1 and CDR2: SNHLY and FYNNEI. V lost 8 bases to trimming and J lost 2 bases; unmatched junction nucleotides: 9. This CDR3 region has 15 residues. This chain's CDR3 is CASGRQGVGQETQYF. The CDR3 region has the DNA TGTGCCAGCGGAAGACAGGGGGTGGGGCAAGAGACCCAGTACTTC.

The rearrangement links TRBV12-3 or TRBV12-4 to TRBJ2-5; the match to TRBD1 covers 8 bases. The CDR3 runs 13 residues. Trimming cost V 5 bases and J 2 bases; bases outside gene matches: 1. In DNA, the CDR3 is TGTGCCAGCAGTCGGGACAGGCAAGAGACCCAGTACTTC. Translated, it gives CASSRDRQETQYF.

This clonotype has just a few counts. The CDR3 region has the DNA TGTGCCAGCAGCTTGGTTCTGGAAGGGGAGCAGTACTTC. It specifies CASSLVLEGEQYF. The chain has TRBV5-4 and TRBJ2-7; D unclear. The CDR3 is 13 residues long. Germline values: CDR1 SGHNT, CDR2 YYREEE (reference sequence). V was shortened by 0 bases and J by 7 bases, with 11 bases between the two germline ends.

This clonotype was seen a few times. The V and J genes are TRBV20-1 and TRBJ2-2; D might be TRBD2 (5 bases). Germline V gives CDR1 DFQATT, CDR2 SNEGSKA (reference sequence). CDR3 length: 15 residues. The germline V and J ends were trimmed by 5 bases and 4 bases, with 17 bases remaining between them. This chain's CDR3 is CSAPRREGSTGELFF. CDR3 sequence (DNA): TGCAGTGCTCCTAGGCGCGAAGGGAGCACCGGGGAGCTGTTTTTT.

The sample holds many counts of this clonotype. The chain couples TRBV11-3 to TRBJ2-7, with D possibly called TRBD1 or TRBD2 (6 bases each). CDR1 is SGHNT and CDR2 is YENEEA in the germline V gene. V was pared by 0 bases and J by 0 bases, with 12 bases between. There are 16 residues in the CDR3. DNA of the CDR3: TGTGCCAGCAGCTTAGATAAAGGGGGACTCTCCTACGAGCAGTACTTC. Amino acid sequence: CASSLDKGGLSYEQYF. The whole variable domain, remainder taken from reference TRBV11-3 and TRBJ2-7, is EAGVVQSPRYKIIEKKQPVAFWCNPISGHNTLYWYLQNLGQGPELLIRYENEEAVDDSQLPKDRFSAERLKGVDSTLKIQPAELGDSAVYLCASSLDKGGLSYEQYFGPGTRLTVT.

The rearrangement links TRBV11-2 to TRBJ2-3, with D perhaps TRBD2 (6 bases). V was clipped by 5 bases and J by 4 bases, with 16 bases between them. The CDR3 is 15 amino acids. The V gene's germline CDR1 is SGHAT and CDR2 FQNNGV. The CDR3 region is CASSEGRPGPDTQYF. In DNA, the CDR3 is TGTGCCAGCAGCGAAGGGAGGCCAGGGCCAGATACGCAGTATTTT.

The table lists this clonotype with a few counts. The CDR3 DNA reads as TGCAGTGCTAGGAGGCTGGAGGTCCCCTACGAGCAGTACTTC. Protein sequence: CSARRLEVPYEQYF. V and J are TRBV20-1 and TRBJ2-7; possibly TRBD2 for D (5 bases). Trimming pared 3 bases from V and 2 bases from J, leaving 14 bases between. CDR1 is DFQATT and CDR2 is SNEGSKA in the germline V gene (reference sequence). The CDR3 sequence is 14 residues long.